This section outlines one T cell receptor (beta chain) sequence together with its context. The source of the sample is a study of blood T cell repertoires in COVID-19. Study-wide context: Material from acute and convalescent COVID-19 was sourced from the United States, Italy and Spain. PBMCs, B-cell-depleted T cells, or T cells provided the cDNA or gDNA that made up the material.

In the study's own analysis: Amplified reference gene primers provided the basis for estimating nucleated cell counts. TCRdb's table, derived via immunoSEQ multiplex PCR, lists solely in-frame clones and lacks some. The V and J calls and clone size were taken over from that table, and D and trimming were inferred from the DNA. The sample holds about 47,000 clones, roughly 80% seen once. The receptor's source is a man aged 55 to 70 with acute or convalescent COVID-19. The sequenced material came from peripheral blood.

In nucleotides, the CDR3 is TGTGCCAGCTCGCCGACAGACTCAGAGTACCAAGAGACCCAGTACTTC. Translating gives CASSPTDSEYQETQYF. The rearrangement uses TRBV18 and TRBJ2-5; D possibly corresponds to TRBD1 (5 bases). Trimming pared 6 bases from V and 0 bases from J, leaving 17 bases between. Per the germline V gene, CDR1 is KGHSH and CDR2 is LQKENI. This CDR3 has 16 residues.